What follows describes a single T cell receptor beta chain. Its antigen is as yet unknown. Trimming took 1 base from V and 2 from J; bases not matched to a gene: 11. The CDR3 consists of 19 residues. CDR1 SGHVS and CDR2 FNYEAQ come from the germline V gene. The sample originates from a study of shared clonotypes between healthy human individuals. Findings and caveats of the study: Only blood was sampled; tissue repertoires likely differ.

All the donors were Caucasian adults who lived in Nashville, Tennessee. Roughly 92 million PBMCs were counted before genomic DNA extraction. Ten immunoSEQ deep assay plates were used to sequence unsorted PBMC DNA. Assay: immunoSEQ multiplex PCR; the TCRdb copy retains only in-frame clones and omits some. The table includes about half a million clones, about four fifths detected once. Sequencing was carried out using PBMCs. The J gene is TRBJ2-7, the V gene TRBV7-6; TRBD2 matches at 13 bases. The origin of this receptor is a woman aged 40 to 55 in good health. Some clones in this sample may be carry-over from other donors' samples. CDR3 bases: TGTGCCAGCAGCTTAGGGGGATGGACTAGCGGGAGAATTGCCTACGAGCAGTACTTC. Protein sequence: CASSLGGWTSGRIAYEQYF.